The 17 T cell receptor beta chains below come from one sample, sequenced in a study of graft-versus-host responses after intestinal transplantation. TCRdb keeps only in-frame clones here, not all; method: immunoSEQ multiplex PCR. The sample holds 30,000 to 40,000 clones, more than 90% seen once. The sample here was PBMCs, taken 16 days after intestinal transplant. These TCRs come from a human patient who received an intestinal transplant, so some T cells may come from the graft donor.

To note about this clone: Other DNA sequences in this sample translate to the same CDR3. CDR3 coding DNA: TGTGCCAGCAGCGTAGGTGGTAACACCGGGGAGCTGTTTTTT. Amino acids: CASSVGGNTGELFF. This rearrangement joins TRBV9 to TRBJ2-2; D remains ambiguous. There are 14 residues in the CDR3. V shed 0 bases and J shed 2 bases, with 5 bases lying between them. Germline CDR1 reads SGDLS; CDR2 reads YYNGEE.

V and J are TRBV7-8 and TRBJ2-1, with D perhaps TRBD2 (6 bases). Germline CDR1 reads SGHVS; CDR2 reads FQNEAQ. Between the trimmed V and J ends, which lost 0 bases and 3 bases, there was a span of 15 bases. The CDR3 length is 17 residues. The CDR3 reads CASSLAVAATGYNEQFF. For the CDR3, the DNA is TGTGCCAGCAGCTTAGCGGTAGCGGCCACTGGCTACAATGAGCAGTTCTTC.

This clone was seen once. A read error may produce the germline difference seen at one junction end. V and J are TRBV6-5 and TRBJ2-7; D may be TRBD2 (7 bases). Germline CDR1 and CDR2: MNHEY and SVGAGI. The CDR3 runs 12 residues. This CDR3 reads CASSPFGGLFIF. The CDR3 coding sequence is TGTGCCAGCAGCCCCTTCGGGGGGCTCTTCATATTC.

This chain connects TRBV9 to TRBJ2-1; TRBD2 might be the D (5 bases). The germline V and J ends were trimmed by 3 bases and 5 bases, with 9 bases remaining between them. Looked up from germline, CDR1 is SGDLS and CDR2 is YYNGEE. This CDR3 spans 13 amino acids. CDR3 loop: CASSDPGDNEQFF. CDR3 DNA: TGTGCCAGCAGCGACCCCGGGGACAATGAGCAGTTCTTC.

The CDR3 DNA reads TGTGCCAGTAGTATGGGGCGGGAGACGGACGAGCAGTACTTC. Residues: CASSMGRETDEQYF. The V gene is TRBV19, the J gene TRBJ2-7, with 7 bases matching TRBD2. V trimming: 3 bases; J trimming: 5 bases; junction bases outside the gene matches: 7. CDR3 length: 14 residues. Germline lookup yields CDR1 LNHDA and CDR2 SQIVND (reference sequence). Drawing the rest from reference TRBV19 and TRBJ2-7, the complete variable domain is DGGITQSPKYLFRKEGQNVTLSCEQNLNHDAMYWYRQDPGQGLRLIYYSQIVNDFQKGDIAEGYSVSREKKESFPLTVTSAQKNPTAFYLCASSMGRETDEQYFGPGTRLTVT.

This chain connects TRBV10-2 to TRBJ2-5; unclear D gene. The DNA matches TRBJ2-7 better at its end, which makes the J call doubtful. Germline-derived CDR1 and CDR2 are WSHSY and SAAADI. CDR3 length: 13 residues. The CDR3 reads CASTVLSSYEQYF. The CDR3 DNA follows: TGCGCCAGCACCGTACTTAGCTCCTACGAGCAGTACTTC.

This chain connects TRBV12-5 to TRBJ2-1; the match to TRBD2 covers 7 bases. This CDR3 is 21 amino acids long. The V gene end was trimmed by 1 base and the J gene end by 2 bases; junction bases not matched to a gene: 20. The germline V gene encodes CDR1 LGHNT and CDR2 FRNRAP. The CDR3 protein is CASGLGPGRARGTHPYNEQFF. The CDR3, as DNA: TGTGCTAGTGGTTTGGGGCCTGGGAGGGCCAGAGGCACCCATCCCTACAATGAGCAGTTCTTC.

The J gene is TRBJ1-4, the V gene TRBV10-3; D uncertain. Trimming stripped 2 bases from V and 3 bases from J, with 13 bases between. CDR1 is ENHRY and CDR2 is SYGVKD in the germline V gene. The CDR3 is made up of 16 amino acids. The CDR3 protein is CAISERAPAANEKLFF. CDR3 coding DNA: TGTGCCATCAGTGAGAGGGCCCCGGCGGCTAATGAAAAACTGTTTTTT.

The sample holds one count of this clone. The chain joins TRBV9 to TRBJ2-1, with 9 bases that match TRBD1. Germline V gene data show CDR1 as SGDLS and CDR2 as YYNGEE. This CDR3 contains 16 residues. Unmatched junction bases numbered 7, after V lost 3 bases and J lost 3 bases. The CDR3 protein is CASSADGQGYYNEQFF. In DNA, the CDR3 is TGTGCCAGCAGCGCCGACGGACAGGGGTACTACAATGAGCAGTTCTTC.

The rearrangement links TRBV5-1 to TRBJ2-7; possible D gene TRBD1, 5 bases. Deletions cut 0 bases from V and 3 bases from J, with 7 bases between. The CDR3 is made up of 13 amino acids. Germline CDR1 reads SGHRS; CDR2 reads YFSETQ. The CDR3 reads CASSLEQGYEQYF. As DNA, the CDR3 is TGCGCCAGCAGCTTGGAGCAGGGCTACGAGCAGTACTTC.

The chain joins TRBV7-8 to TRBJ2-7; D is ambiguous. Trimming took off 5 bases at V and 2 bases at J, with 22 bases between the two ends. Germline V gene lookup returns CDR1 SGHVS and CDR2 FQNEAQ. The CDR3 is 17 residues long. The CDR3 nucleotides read TGTGCCAGCAGCCCACCAAGTAGATCCGAGTCGACCTACGAGCAGTACTTC. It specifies CASSPPSRSESTYEQYF. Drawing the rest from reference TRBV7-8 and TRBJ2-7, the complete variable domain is GAGVSQSPRYKVAKRGQDVALRCDPISGHVSLFWYQQALGQGPEFLTYFQNEAQLDKSGLPSDRFFAERPEGSVSTLKIQRTQQEDSAVYLCASSPPSRSESTYEQYFGPGTRLTVT.

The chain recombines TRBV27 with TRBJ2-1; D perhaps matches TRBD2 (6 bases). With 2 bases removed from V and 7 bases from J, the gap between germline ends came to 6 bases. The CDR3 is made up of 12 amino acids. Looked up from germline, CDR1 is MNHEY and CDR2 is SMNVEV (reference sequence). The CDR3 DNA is TGTGCCAGCAGTTTAGCGGGAAATGAGCAGTTCTTC. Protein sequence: CASSLAGNEQFF.

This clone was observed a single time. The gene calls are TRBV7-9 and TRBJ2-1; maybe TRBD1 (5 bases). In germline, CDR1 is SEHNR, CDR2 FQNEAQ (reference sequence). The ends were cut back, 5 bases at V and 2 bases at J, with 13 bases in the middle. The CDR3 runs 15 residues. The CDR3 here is CASSVVMGPYNEQFF. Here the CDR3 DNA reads TGTGCCAGCAGCGTCGTCATGGGGCCCTACAATGAGCAGTTCTTC.

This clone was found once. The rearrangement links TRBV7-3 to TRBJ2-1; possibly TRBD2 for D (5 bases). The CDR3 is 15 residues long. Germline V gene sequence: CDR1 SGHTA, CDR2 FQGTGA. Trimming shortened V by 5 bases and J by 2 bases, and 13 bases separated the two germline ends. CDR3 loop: CASSRLATTYNEQFF. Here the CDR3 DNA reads TGTGCCAGCAGCCGTCTAGCTACAACCTACAATGAGCAGTTCTTC.

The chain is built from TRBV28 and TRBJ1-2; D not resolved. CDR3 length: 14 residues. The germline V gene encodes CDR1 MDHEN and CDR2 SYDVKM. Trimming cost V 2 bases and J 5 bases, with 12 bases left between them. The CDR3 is CASSLADYFYGYTF. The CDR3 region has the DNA TGTGCCAGCAGTTTAGCTGACTATTTTTATGGCTACACCTTC.

As DNA, the CDR3 is TGTGCCAGCAGTTACTCGAGGGTTTCCTCTGGAAACACCATATATTTT. As protein: CASSYSRVSSGNTIYF. The genes are TRBV6-5 and TRBJ1-3; D not certain. Trimming left V 0 bases short and J 0 bases short, with 9 bases between. Germline assignment: CDR1 MNHEY and CDR2 SVGAGI. The length of the CDR3 is 16 residues.

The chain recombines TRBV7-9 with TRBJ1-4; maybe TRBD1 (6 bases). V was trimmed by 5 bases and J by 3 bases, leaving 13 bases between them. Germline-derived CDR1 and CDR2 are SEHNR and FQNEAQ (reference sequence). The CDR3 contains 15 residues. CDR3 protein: CASSQRGGSNEKLFF. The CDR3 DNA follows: TGTGCCAGCAGCCAAAGGGGGGGATCTAATGAAAAACTGTTTTTT.